The 30 T cell receptor beta chains below come from one sample, sequenced in a study of control samples from healthy donors and cancer patients. Profiling relied on immunoSEQ multiplex PCR, and the TCRdb table lists in-frame clones only, not all of them. The sample consists of 150,000 or so clones, roughly 88% of them appearing once. Sample: blood. These receptor sequences come from a woman in her 30s in good health.

The chain recombines TRBV7-2 with TRBJ2-3; D uncertain. V was clipped by 0 bases and J by 5 bases, with 6 bases between them. The CDR3 covers 13 residues. CDR1 SGHTA and CDR2 FQGNSA come from the germline V gene. The CDR3 reads CASSLANGDTQYF. The CDR3 region has the DNA TGTGCCAGCAGCTTAGCGAACGGAGATACGCAGTATTTT.

The rearrangement joins TRBV18 to TRBJ2-1, with D possibly matching TRBD1 (5 bases). The V and J ends lost 6 bases and 1 base respectively, with 13 bases between them. Germline CDR1 is KGHSH and CDR2 is LQKENI. The CDR3 has 15 residues. CDR3 amino acids: CASSSTTESYNEQFF. The CDR3, as DNA: TGTGCCAGCTCGTCAACGACAGAATCCTACAATGAGCAGTTCTTC.

This rearrangement joins TRBV18 to TRBJ2-1; 13 bases fit TRBD2. This CDR3 spans 15 amino acids. Germline CDR1 is KGHSH and CDR2 is LQKENI. The V segment lost 6 bases and the J segment 5 bases; nucleotides outside the gene matches: 4. In DNA form, the CDR3 reads TGTGCCAGCTCCCTAGGACTAGCGGGGGACAATGAGCAGTTCTTC. Amino acid sequence: CASSLGLAGDNEQFF.

The rearrangement joins TRBV5-5 to TRBJ1-1; D perhaps matches TRBD1 (6 bases). The CDR3 is made up of 16 amino acids. Between the trimmed V and J ends, which lost 4 bases and 0 bases, there was a span of 16 bases. Germline CDR1 and CDR2: SGHKS and YYEKEE (reference sequence). Here the CDR3 reads CASSDPGQDMNTEAFF. The CDR3, as DNA: TGTGCCAGCAGCGACCCGGGACAAGATATGAACACTGAAGCTTTCTTT.

This sequence joins TRBV19 and TRBJ1-2, with TRBD1 identical over 7 bases. The CDR3 contains 15 residues. In germline, CDR1 is LNHDA, CDR2 SQIVND (reference sequence). Trimming at V came to 5 bases and at J to 4 bases, leaving 10 bases not matched to a gene. The CDR3 DNA is TGTGCCAGTAGTCTCCTCCTGACAGGGACCTATGGCTACACCTTC. Translated, it gives CASSLLLTGTYGYTF.

In the case of this clone: Distinct nucleotide sequences in the sample also encode this CDR3. The chain carries TRBV5-1 and TRBJ2-2; D gene ambiguous. V was clipped by 4 bases and J by 0 bases, with 10 bases between them. Germline V gene data show CDR1 as SGHRS and CDR2 as YFSETQ. This CDR3 has 15 residues. CDR3 loop: CASSESVTNTGELFF. CDR3 DNA sequence: TGCGCCAGCAGCGAGTCCGTAACGAACACCGGGGAGCTGTTTTTT.

This chain uses TRBV14 with TRBJ2-5; 8 nucleotides line up with TRBD2. CDR1 and CDR2 (germline): SGHDN, FVKESK. The V and J ends lost 0 bases and 5 bases, in that order; junction bases with no gene match: 2. This CDR3 has 14 residues. The CDR3 spells CASSQDSGAETQYF. CDR3 nucleotides: TGTGCCAGCAGCCAAGATAGCGGGGCTGAGACCCAGTACTTC.

The V call is TRBV5-6, the J call TRBJ1-2, with a possible D match to TRBD1 (6 bases). V was clipped by 5 bases and J by 7 bases, with 12 bases between them. Germline CDR1 is SGHDT and CDR2 is YYEEEE. The CDR3 is made up of 12 amino acids. The CDR3 sequence: CASRGGPGGYTF. The CDR3, as DNA: TGTGCCAGCAGGGGGGGGCCGGGTGGCTACACCTTC.

The chain links TRBV30 to TRBJ1-1; D unresolved. Germline V CDR1 and CDR2: GTSNPN, SVGIG (reference sequence). The CDR3 spans 12 residues. Trimming pared 0 bases from V and 6 bases from J, leaving 8 bases between. CDR3 protein: CAWSVTRSEAFF. The CDR3 DNA follows: TGTGCCTGGAGTGTAACCCGGTCTGAAGCTTTCTTT. The entire variable domain, with the rest obtained from reference TRBV30 and TRBJ1-1, is as follows: SQTIHQWPATLVQPVGSPLSLECTVEGTSNPNLYWYRQAAGRGLQLLFYSVGIGQISSEVPQNLSASRPQDRQFILSSKKLLLSDSGFYLCAWSVTRSEAFFGQGTRLTVV.

The chain combines TRBV7-9 with TRBJ2-1; 12 bases line up with TRBD2. The trim removed 4 bases at V and 3 bases at J, leaving 4 bases unmatched. This CDR3 is built from 16 residues. The germline V gene encodes CDR1 SEHNR and CDR2 FQNEAQ (reference sequence). In nucleotides, the CDR3 is TGTGCCAGCAGCTCGCTAGCGGGAGGGGACTACAATGAGCAGTTCTTC. As protein: CASSSLAGGDYNEQFF.

The J gene is TRBJ2-1, the V gene TRBV10-3; 14 nucleotides align to TRBD2. The V gene end was trimmed by 5 bases and the J gene end by 8 bases; junction bases not matched to a gene: 11. Germline CDR1 is ENHRY and CDR2 is SYGVKD. The CDR3 consists of 17 residues. CDR3 DNA: TGTGCCATCAGTAAGACTAGCGGGAGGGGGGCCAGTGATGAGCAGTTCTTC. Translating gives CAISKTSGRGASDEQFF.

The rearrangement uses TRBV11-1 and TRBJ1-1; D not certain. Germline CDR1 and CDR2: SGHAT and FQDESV (reference sequence). The CDR3 is 13 residues long. V lost 2 bases and J lost 4, with 8 bases in between. CDR3 sequence (DNA): TGTGCCAGCAGCTTATGGTCGGTCACTGAAGCTTTCTTT. It specifies CASSLWSVTEAFF.

The chain couples TRBV5-5 to TRBJ2-3, with 11 bases that match TRBD1. CDR3 length: 15 amino acids. Germline-derived CDR1 and CDR2 are SGHKS and YYEKEE (reference sequence). V trimming: 2 bases; J trimming: 3 bases; junction bases outside the gene matches: 2. CDR3 sequence: CASSLGQGATDTQYF. CDR3 coding DNA: TGTGCCAGCAGCTTAGGACAGGGGGCGACAGATACGCAGTATTTT.

The V gene is TRBV6-5, the J gene TRBJ1-1; no definite D call. The ends were cut back, 2 bases at V and 0 bases at J, with 10 bases in the middle. CDR3 length: 15 amino acids. In germline, CDR1 is MNHEY, CDR2 SVGAGI. The CDR3 is CASSYGRQLNTEAFF. The CDR3 bases are TGTGCCAGCAGTTACGGTCGCCAACTGAACACTGAAGCTTTCTTT.

The chain carries TRBV6-4 and TRBJ1-1; D not resolved. V lost 2 bases and J 5 bases, leaving 12 bases between the germline ends. This CDR3 comprises 14 residues. Germline CDR1 is MRHNA and CDR2 is SNTAGT. The CDR3 region has the DNA TGTGCCAGCAGTGACGGGTACGCTGGAACTGAAGCTTTCTTT. This encodes CASSDGYAGTEAFF.

CDR3 loop: CASSLEQGVYNEQFF. In DNA, the CDR3 is TGCGCCAGCAGCTTGGAACAGGGCGTCTACAATGAGCAGTTCTTC. This chain uses TRBV5-1 with TRBJ2-1, with D possibly matching TRBD1 (6 bases). CDR1 is SGHRS and CDR2 is YFSETQ in the germline V gene. V lost 0 bases and J 3 bases, leaving 10 bases between the germline ends. This CDR3 has 15 amino acids.

The rearrangement joins TRBV28 to TRBJ1-5; D remains unclear. V lost 3 bases and J 5 bases, leaving 17 bases between the germline ends. Germline V gives CDR1 MDHEN, CDR2 SYDVKM. The CDR3 is 16 amino acids. CDR3 nucleotides: TGTGCCAGCAGTTTGGGATCGGGGTCCGGTGATCAGCCCCAGCATTTT. Amino acids: CASSLGSGSGDQPQHF.

The J gene is TRBJ1-2, the V gene TRBV9, with 8 nucleotides matching TRBD1. This CDR3 has 15 amino acids. After removal of 0 bases from V and 8 bases from J, the junction contained 9 bases not matched to a gene. Germline values: CDR1 SGDLS, CDR2 YYNGEE. Here the CDR3 reads CASSVEAGQGGGYTF. DNA for the CDR3: TGTGCCAGCAGCGTAGAGGCAGGACAGGGTGGAGGCTACACCTTC.

The rearrangement links TRBV7-9 to TRBJ2-1; D unresolved. Germline CDR1 reads SEHNR; CDR2 reads FQNEAQ (reference sequence). V was cut by 8 bases and J by 4 bases, with 9 bases left in between. The CDR3 consists of 12 residues. The CDR3 loop is CASVGTYNEQFF. CDR3 nucleotide sequence: TGTGCCAGCGTGGGAACATACAATGAGCAGTTCTTC. Using reference TRBV7-9 and TRBJ2-1 for the parts outside the CDR3, the full variable domain is DTGVSQNPRHKITKRGQNVTFRCDPISEHNRLYWYRQTLGQGPEFLTYFQNEAQLEKSRLLSDRFSAERPKGSFSTLEIQRTEQGDSAMYLCASVGTYNEQFFGPGTRLTVL.

V usage is TRBV6-6 and J usage is TRBJ1-1; no firm D call. Germline lookup yields CDR1 MNHNY and CDR2 SVGAGI (reference sequence). This CDR3 contains 15 residues. V was pared by 0 bases and J by 6 bases, with 14 bases between. CDR3 sequence: CASSYSGRERAEAFF. The CDR3 nucleotides read TGTGCCAGCAGTTACTCGGGGAGGGAACGGGCTGAAGCTTTCTTT.

The chain is built from TRBV4-1 and TRBJ2-2, with 8 bases matching TRBD2. Germline V gene lookup returns CDR1 MGHRA and CDR2 YSYEKL. The CDR3 loop spans 19 amino acids. With V trimmed by 1 base and J by 0 bases, 10 bases remained unmatched. CDR3 bases: TGCGCCAGCAGCCAAGTGCGGTTCGGTAGCGGGGCGAACACCGGGGAGCTGTTTTTT. Translated, it gives CASSQVRFGSGANTGELFF.

V is TRBV7-9 and J is TRBJ1-2, with 7 bases matching TRBD1. V trimming: 1 base; J trimming: 1 base; junction bases outside the gene matches: 6. Germline-derived CDR1 and CDR2 are SEHNR and FQNEAQ (reference sequence). The CDR3 sequence is 16 residues long. The CDR3 sequence is CASSLVGRGSNYGYTF. CDR3 coding DNA: TGTGCCAGCAGCTTAGTGGGCAGGGGGAGTAACTATGGCTACACCTTC. Together with reference TRBV7-9 and TRBJ1-2, the CDR3 gives the full variable domain: DTGVSQNPRHKITKRGQNVTFRCDPISEHNRLYWYRQTLGQGPEFLTYFQNEAQLEKSRLLSDRFSAERPKGSFSTLEIQRTEQGDSAMYLCASSLVGRGSNYGYTFGSGTRLTVV.

This clone has just a few counts. The rearrangement links TRBV10-3 to TRBJ2-5; the match to TRBD1 covers 10 bases. V lost 10 bases to trimming and J lost 5 bases; unmatched junction nucleotides: 10. Germline values: CDR1 ENHRY, CDR2 SYGVKD. The CDR3 loop spans 14 amino acids. The DNA for the CDR3 is TGTGCCAGCAGGGGGACAGGGGAGGGGGAGACCCAGTACTTC. Amino acid sequence: CASRGTGEGETQYF.

The chain uses TRBV21-1 and TRBJ2-7; TRBD2 was called by the table and not checked on the DNA. TRBV21-1 counts as a pseudogene. The CDR3 consists of 15 residues. The CDR3 bases are TGTGCCAGCAGCAAATGGGGGGGTTCGCGGTACGAGCAGTACTTC. It is translated as CASSKWGGSRYEQYF.

This rearrangement joins TRBV28 to TRBJ2-3; D gene ambiguous. Germline CDR1 MDHEN, CDR2 SYDVKM. Trimming pared 8 bases from V and 4 bases from J, leaving 10 bases between. The CDR3 length is 12 residues. CDR3 DNA sequence: TGTGCCAGCGGGTTTGACGCAGATACGCAGTATTTT. This translates into CASGFDADTQYF.

Here the CDR3 reads CATSDVGTYSYNEQFF. Here the CDR3 DNA reads TGTGCCACCAGTGACGTCGGGACATACTCCTACAATGAGCAGTTCTTC. The chain carries TRBV24-1 and TRBJ2-1; maybe TRBD1 (6 bases). Looked up from germline, CDR1 is KGHDR and CDR2 is SFDVKD. The CDR3 spans 16 residues. The V and J ends lost 4 bases and 0 bases respectively, with 12 bases between them.

This chain joins TRBV3-1 (or the pseudogene TRBV3-2) and TRBJ2-5; D is uncertain. The V end was cut by 3 bases, the J end by 3 bases, with 23 bases between. This CDR3 has 18 residues. Germline assignment: CDR1 LGHDT and CDR2 YNNKEL (reference sequence). As DNA, the CDR3 is TGTGCCAGCAGCCATGTCCTCTTGGGCCGACCTGCGGAAGAGACCCAGTACTTC. This translates into CASSHVLLGRPAEETQYF.

J is TRBJ1-2 and V is TRBV29-1; D gene unclear. Trimming left V 4 bases short and J 2 bases short, with 11 bases between. The germline CDR1 and CDR2 sequences are SQVTM and ANQGSEA. This CDR3 comprises 13 residues. DNA for the CDR3: TGCAGCGTTGTTGTGACAACCAACTATGGCTACACCTTC. As protein: CSVVVTTNYGYTF.

V is TRBV5-5 and J is TRBJ1-2; the match to TRBD1 covers 7 bases. With V trimmed by 2 bases and J by 5 bases, 3 bases remained unmatched. This CDR3 contains 13 residues. Germline lookup yields CDR1 SGHKS and CDR2 YYEKEE (reference sequence). In DNA form, the CDR3 reads TGTGCCAGCAGCTTTGAGACAGGGTATGGCTACACCTTC. Amino acids: CASSFETGYGYTF.

The rearrangement joins TRBV28 to TRBJ1-1; 7 bases are shared with TRBD1. V lost 5 bases, J lost 11 bases, and 8 bases stayed unmatched. This CDR3 is 12 amino acids long. Per the germline V gene, CDR1 is MDHEN and CDR2 is SYDVKM. As DNA, the CDR3 is TGTGCCAGCAGTGTATCAAGGGGGCGTGCTTTCTTT. It yields the protein CASSVSRGRAFF. Full variable domain (missing parts from reference TRBV28 and TRBJ1-1): DVKVTQSSRYLVKRTGEKVFLECVQDMDHENMFWYRQDPGLGLRLIYFSYDVKMKEKGDIPEGYSVSREKKERFSLILESASTNQTSMYLCASSVSRGRAFFGQGTRLTVV.